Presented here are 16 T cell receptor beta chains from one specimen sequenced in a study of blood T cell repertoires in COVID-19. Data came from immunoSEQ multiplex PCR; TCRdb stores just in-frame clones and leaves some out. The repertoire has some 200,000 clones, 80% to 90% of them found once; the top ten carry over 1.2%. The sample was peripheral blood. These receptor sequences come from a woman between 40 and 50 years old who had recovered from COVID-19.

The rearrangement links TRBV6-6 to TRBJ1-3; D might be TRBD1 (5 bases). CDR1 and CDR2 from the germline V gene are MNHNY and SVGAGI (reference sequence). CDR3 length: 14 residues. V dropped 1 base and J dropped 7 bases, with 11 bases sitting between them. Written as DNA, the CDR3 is TGTGCCAGCAGTTACTTCGGGCAGGGTAACACCATATATTTT. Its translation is CASSYFGQGNTIYF.

The CDR3 reads CASSFTSEAYYGYTF. DNA for the CDR3: TGTGCCAGCAGCTTTACGTCAGAGGCCTATTATGGCTACACCTTC. J is TRBJ1-2 and V is TRBV11-2, with D unclear. V lost 3 bases and J lost 5, with 16 bases in between. The CDR3 has 15 amino acids. CDR1 and CDR2 (germline): SGHAT, FQNNGV.

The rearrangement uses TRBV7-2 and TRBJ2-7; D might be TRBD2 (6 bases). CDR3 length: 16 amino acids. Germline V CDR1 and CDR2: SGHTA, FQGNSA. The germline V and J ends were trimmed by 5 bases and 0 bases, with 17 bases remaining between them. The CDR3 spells CASSPAGRVPSYEQYF. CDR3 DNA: TGTGCCAGCAGCCCCGCGGGAAGGGTCCCCTCCTACGAGCAGTACTTC.

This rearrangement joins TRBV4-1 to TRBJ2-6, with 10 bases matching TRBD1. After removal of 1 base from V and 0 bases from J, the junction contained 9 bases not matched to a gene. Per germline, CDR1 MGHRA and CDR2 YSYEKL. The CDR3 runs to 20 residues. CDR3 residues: CASSQVPRQGAASGANVLTF. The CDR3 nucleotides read TGCGCCAGCAGCCAAGTCCCTCGACAGGGGGCTGCCTCTGGGGCCAACGTCCTGACTTTC.

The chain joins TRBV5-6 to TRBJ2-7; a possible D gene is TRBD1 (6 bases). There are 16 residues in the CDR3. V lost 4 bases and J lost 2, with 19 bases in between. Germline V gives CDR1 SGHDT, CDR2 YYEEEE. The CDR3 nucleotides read TGTGCCAGCAGCCCCTTGGGGTGGCAGGGGCCCTACGAGCAGTACTTC. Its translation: CASSPLGWQGPYEQYF.

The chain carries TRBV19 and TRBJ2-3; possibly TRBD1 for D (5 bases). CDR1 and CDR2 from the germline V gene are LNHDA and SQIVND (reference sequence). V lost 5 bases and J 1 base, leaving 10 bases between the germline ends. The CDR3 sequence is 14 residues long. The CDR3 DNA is TGTGCCAGTAGTCCGACAGCTGGCACAGATACGCAGTATTTT. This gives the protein CASSPTAGTDTQYF. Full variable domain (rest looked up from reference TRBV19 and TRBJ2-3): DGGITQSPKYLFRKEGQNVTLSCEQNLNHDAMYWYRQDPGQGLRLIYYSQIVNDFQKGDIAEGYSVSREKKESFPLTVTSAQKNPTAFYLCASSPTAGTDTQYFGPGTRLTVL.

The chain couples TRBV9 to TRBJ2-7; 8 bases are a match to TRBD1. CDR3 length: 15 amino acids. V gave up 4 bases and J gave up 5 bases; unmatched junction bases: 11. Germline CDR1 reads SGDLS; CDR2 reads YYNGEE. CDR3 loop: CASSRQTGEYDEQYF. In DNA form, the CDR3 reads TGTGCCAGCAGCAGGCAGACAGGGGAATATGACGAGCAGTACTTC.

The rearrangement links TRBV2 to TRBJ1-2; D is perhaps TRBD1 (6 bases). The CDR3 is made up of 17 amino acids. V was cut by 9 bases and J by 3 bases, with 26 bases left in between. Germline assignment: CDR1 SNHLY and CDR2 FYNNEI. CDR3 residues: CARITGQQADFDYGYTF. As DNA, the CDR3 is TGTGCCAGGATTACTGGACAGCAAGCTGACTTCGACTATGGCTACACCTTC.

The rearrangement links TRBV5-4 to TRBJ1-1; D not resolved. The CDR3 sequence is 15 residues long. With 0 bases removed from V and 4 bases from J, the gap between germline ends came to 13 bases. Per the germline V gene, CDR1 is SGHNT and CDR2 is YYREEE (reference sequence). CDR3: CASSLAEDRVTEAFF. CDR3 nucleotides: TGTGCCAGCAGCTTGGCCGAGGATCGGGTCACTGAAGCTTTCTTT. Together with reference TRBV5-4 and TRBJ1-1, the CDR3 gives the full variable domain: ETGVTQSPTHLIKTRGQQVTLRCSSQSGHNTVSWYQQALGQGPQFIFQYYREEENGRGNFPPRFSGLQFPNYSSELNVNALELDDSALYLCASSLAEDRVTEAFFGQGTRLTVV.

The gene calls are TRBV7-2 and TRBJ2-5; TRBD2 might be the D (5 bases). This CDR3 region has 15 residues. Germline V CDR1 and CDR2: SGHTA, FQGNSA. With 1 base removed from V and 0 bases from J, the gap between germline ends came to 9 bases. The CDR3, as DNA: TGTGCCAGCAGCTTAGTTCGAGCGGACCAAGAGACCCAGTACTTC. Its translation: CASSLVRADQETQYF.

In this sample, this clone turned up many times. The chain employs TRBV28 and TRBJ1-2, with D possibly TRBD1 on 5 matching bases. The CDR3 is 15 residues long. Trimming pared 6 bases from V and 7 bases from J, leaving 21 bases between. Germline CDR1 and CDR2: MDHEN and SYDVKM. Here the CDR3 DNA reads TGTGCCAGCAGCAACTCCCGACAGCTTAGTCGTGGCTACACCTTC. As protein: CASSNSRQLSRGYTF.

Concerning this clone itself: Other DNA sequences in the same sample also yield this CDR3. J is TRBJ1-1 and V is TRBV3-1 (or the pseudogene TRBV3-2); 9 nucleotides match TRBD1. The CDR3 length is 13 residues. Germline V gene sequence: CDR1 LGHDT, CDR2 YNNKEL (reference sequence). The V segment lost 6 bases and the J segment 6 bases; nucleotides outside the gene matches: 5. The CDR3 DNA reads TGTGCCAGCAGGGAACAGGGGGCCCCTGAAGCTTTCTTT. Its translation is CASREQGAPEAFF.

The CDR3 loop is CASSGDRADTQYF. Written as DNA, the CDR3 is TGTGCCAGTAGTGGGGACAGGGCGGATACGCAGTATTTT. The chain joins TRBV19 to TRBJ2-3; TRBD1 matches at 9 bases. V dropped 5 bases and J dropped 6; count of bases not matched to a gene: 3. The CDR3 has 13 amino acids. Germline CDR1 is LNHDA and CDR2 is SQIVND (reference sequence). Drawing the rest from reference TRBV19 and TRBJ2-3, the complete variable domain is DGGITQSPKYLFRKEGQNVTLSCEQNLNHDAMYWYRQDPGQGLRLIYYSQIVNDFQKGDIAEGYSVSREKKESFPLTVTSAQKNPTAFYLCASSGDRADTQYFGPGTRLTVL.

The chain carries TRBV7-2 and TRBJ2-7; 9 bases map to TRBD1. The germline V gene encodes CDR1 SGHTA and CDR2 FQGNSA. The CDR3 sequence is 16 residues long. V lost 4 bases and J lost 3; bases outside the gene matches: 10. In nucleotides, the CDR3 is TGTGCCAGCAGCTACTCCGGGACAGGGACTATCTACGAGCAGTACTTC. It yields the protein CASSYSGTGTIYEQYF.

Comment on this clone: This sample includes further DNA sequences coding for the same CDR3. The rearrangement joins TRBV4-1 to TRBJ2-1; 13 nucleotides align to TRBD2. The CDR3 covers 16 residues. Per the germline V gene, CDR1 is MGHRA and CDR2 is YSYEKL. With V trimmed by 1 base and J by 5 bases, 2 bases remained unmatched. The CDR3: CASSQATSGGDNEQFF. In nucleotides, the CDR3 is TGCGCCAGCAGCCAAGCTACTAGCGGGGGGGACAATGAGCAGTTCTTC.

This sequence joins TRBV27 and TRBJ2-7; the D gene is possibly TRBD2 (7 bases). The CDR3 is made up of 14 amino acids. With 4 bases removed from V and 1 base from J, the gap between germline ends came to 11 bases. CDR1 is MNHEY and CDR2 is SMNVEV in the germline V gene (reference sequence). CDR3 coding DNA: TGTGCCAGCAGTTGGGGGGGGGCATCCTACGAGCAGTACTTC. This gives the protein CASSWGGASYEQYF.